This T cell receptor (beta chain) is drawn from a study of response to subunit inactivated influenza vaccine. Worth noting for this clonotype: The antigen is undetermined.

Study-level points and caveats: Only a handful of new T cells, the authors suggested, are recruited with each seasonal influenza vaccination.

One entry per CDR3 protein, called by TCRdb with MiXCR from the RT-PCR reads. The sample yields almost 600,000 distinct CDR3 sequences, about 14% seen once. The CDR3 is made up of 16 amino acids. The germline V gene has CDR1 SGHNT and CDR2 YYREEE (reference sequence). Trimming removed 4 bases at V and 6 bases at J, with 22 bases between. The genes are TRBV5-4 and TRBJ1-1; D is perhaps TRBD1 (5 bases). The TCR comes from a man aged 50-60 years who received an inactivated influenza vaccine. The sample in question was PBMCs from blood, obtained approximately 13 days after vaccination. The CDR3 nucleotides are TGTGCCAGCAGCCCACCTCACAGCCCCCCGGGGGCTGAAGCTTTCTTT. Translating it yields CASSPPHSPPGAEAFF.